This section outlines one T cell receptor beta chain sequence together with its context. This specimen comes from a study of cytomegalovirus exposure and HLA in healthy donors. Vbeta (60) and Jbeta (13) primers were used in the PCR. The protocol was immunoSEQ multiplex PCR, while the TCRdb copy is restricted to in-frame clones and leaves out a portion. The data show around 150,000 clones, over 75% seen once. Germline V gene data show CDR1 as SGHNT and CDR2 as YYREEE (reference sequence). J was trimmed by 0 bases and V by 3 bases; bases with no gene match: 5. The CDR3 is made up of 16 amino acids. The receptor was derived from a man over 45 in good health and CMV-seronegative. J is TRBJ1-4 and V is TRBV5-4; 7 nucleotides agree with TRBD1. The specimen sequenced was PBMCs. This CDR3 reads CASSSGQEATNEKLFF. The CDR3 DNA sequence: TGTGCCAGCAGCTCAGGACAGGAAGCAACTAATGAAAAACTGTTTTTT. Full variable domain (missing parts from reference TRBV5-4 and TRBJ1-4): ETGVTQSPTHLIKTRGQQVTLRCSSQSGHNTVSWYQQALGQGPQFIFQYYREEENGRGNFPPRFSGLQFPNYSSELNVNALELDDSALYLCASSSGQEATNEKLFFGSGTQLSVL.